This entry lists 3 T cell receptor beta chains sequenced from one sample in a study of OX40 agonist ivuxolimab in advanced cancers. Clones were sequenced by immunoSEQ multiplex PCR, and TCRdb holds only the in-frame ones, with some missing. This table holds approximately 70,000 clones, roughly 80% found once. Sequencing used CD4+ or CD8+ T cells sorted from blood, obtained in a trial of the OX40 agonist ivuxolimab. The receptors stem from an adult with an advanced solid tumor such as melanoma, head and neck, liver or kidney cancer.

This clone has just a few counts. The V and J genes are TRBV4-1 and TRBJ2-7, with 7 bases fitting TRBD1. This CDR3 has 16 amino acids. J lost 4 bases, V lost 2 bases, and 11 bases had no gene match. Germline loops: CDR1 MGHRA, CDR2 YSYEKL. CDR3 amino acids: CASSQSSGGVLYEQYF. In DNA, the CDR3 is TGCGCCAGCAGCCAATCTTCAGGGGGTGTCTTATACGAGCAGTACTTC.

This sequence joins TRBV7-2 and TRBJ1-4, with TRBD1 identical over 9 bases. The CDR3 runs to 15 residues. The junction had 3 bases not matched to a gene; V was cut back by 0 bases and J by 7 bases. Germline values: CDR1 SGHTA, CDR2 FQGNSA. The CDR3 region is CASSLAGTGSEKLFF. The CDR3 DNA sequence: TGTGCCAGCAGCTTAGCAGGGACAGGGTCTGAAAAACTGTTTTTT.

This chain connects TRBV7-6 to TRBJ2-5, with D possibly matching TRBD2 (5 bases). The J call is in doubt because the DNA end fits TRBJ2-7 better. CDR1 is SGHVS, CDR2 FNYEAQ, per germline. This CDR3 contains 13 residues. The CDR3 protein is CASSLSGSYEQYF. As DNA, the CDR3 is TGTGCCAGCAGCCTGAGCGGCTCCTACGAGCAGTACTTC.